This T cell receptor beta chain appears in the sequencing data of a study of beta chain features in type 1 diabetes. Trimming left V 5 bases short and J 4 bases short, with 9 bases between. The CDR3 has 13 residues. Germline V gene lookup returns CDR1 LNHNV and CDR2 YYDKDF (reference sequence). This clone was counted only a few times. The investigators reverse transcribed all of the isolated RNA, so they sequenced expressed TCRB transcripts. Method: immunoSEQ multiplex PCR; TCRdb's copy keeps in-frame clones and lacks some. The repertoire holds under 550,000 clones, with approximately 10% as singletons.

The specimen sequenced was naive CD4+ T cells from blood. The chain links TRBV15 to TRBJ2-1; D is ambiguous. This clonotype was sampled from a woman aged 18 to 35 in good health. The CDR3 DNA is TGTGCCACCAGCTTGACGTATTACAATGAGCAGTTCTTC. Residues: CATSLTYYNEQFF. The full variable domain, rest sourced from reference TRBV15 and TRBJ2-1, is DAMVIQNPRYQVTQFGKPVTLSCSQTLNHNVMYWYQQKSSQAPKLLFHYYDKDFNNEADTPDNFQSRRPNTSFCFLDIRSPGLGDTAMYLCATSLTYYNEQFFGPGTRLTVL.